These 24 T cell receptor beta chains came from one sample sequenced in a study of CD8 T cells in ankylosing spondylitis (dated by TCRdb to the late 2010s). The protocol used for the library was 5' RACE. The listed sequencing device is Illumina HiSeq 2500. TCRdb reanalyzed the raw reads on its own, using fastp at Q25 for trimming and MiXCR for clone calling, and kept in-frame beta chains. Identical CDR3 protein sequences are pooled into one entry, listed with their most common genes and DNA. For this sample there are 200,000 to 300,000 distinct CDR3 sequences; over 9.5% appear just once. The ten most abundant clones make up about 3% of the sample. Sequencing was carried out using blood, either unsorted or a sorted T cell fraction (not recorded which). The source of these receptors is a male donor with ankylosing spondylitis or in good health (not recorded which).

The chain uses TRBV11-2 and TRBJ2-1, with 9 bases matching TRBD1. CDR1 and CDR2 from the germline V gene are SGHAT and FQNNGV. The CDR3 runs to 16 residues. J lost 5 bases, V lost 1 base, and 6 bases had no gene match. The DNA of the CDR3 is TGTGCCAGCAGCTTAGGAAACAGGGGGCAGGACAATGAGCAGTTCTTC. Protein sequence: CASSLGNRGQDNEQFF. Full variable domain (rest looked up from reference TRBV11-2 and TRBJ2-1): EAGVAQSPRYKIIEKRQSVAFWCNPISGHATLYWYQQILGQGPKLLIQFQNNGVVDDSQLPKDRFSAERLKGVDSTLKIQPAKLEDSAVYLCASSLGNRGQDNEQFFGPGTRLTVL.

The V gene is TRBV21-1, the J gene TRBJ1-1; the DNA was not compared with TRBD1, the D call given in the table. TRBV21-1 is a listed pseudogene. This CDR3 is 14 amino acids long. Here the CDR3 DNA reads TGTGCCAGCAGCAAAGGGGGCCGCCACGGGGAAGCTTTCTTT. Its translation is CASSKGGRHGEAFF.

This clonotype was observed many times. The rearrangement joins TRBV20-1 to TRBJ2-1; 7 nucleotides match TRBD1. Trimming removed 0 bases from V and 4 bases from J; junction bases left unmatched: 6. CDR3 size: 15 residues. CDR1 and CDR2 (germline): DFQATT, SNEGSKA (reference sequence). The CDR3 spells CSARDQNRGYNEQFF. For the CDR3, the DNA is TGCAGTGCTAGAGACCAAAACAGGGGTTACAATGAGCAGTTCTTC.

This clonotype occurred many times. The chain links TRBV4-2 to TRBJ2-3, with D perhaps TRBD2 (5 bases). Germline-derived CDR1 and CDR2 are LGHNA and YNFKEQ. The CDR3 spans 12 residues. Trimming removed 2 bases from V and 7 bases from J, with 7 bases in between. This CDR3 reads CASSQTRNTQYF. The CDR3 bases are TGTGCCAGCAGCCAAACTAGGAATACGCAGTATTTT.

This chain links TRBV6-1 with TRBJ1-2; possible D gene TRBD1, 6 bases. Deletions cut 6 bases from V and 4 bases from J, with 21 bases between. The CDR3 is 16 residues long. Germline values: CDR1 MNHNS, CDR2 SASEGT. CDR3 residues: CASSPAGQFGGYGYTF. The CDR3 nucleotides read TGTGCCAGCAGCCCCGCCGGACAGTTCGGCGGCTATGGCTACACCTTC.

This clonotype has at least ten counts. This rearrangement joins TRBV6-5 to TRBJ2-3; D possibly corresponds to TRBD2 (5 bases). V was trimmed by 0 bases and J by 4 bases, leaving 8 bases between them. The germline CDR1 and CDR2 sequences are MNHEY and SVGAGI. The CDR3 spans 14 residues. The CDR3 DNA follows: TGTGCCAGCAGTTACTCGAAGGGAGCAGATACGCAGTATTTT. The encoded protein is CASSYSKGADTQYF.

This clonotype has at least ten counts. The genes are TRBV27 and TRBJ1-2, with D perhaps TRBD1 (5 bases). Germline V lookup: CDR1 MNHEY, CDR2 SMNVEV (reference sequence). V shed 4 bases and J shed 4 bases, with 10 bases lying between them. This CDR3 region has 13 residues. The DNA for the CDR3 is TGTGCCAGCAGTTCGGGACGGATCTATGGCTACACCTTC. It is translated as CASSSGRIYGYTF.

This clonotype has a count of ten or more. The rearrangement links TRBV5-6 to TRBJ2-2; D remains ambiguous. The CDR3 spans 13 residues. Germline V lookup: CDR1 SGHDT, CDR2 YYEEEE. Trimming cost V 4 bases and J 6 bases, with 10 bases left between them. The CDR3 loop reads CASSLLWSGELFF. CDR3 coding DNA: TGTGCCAGCAGCCTTTTGTGGTCCGGGGAGCTGTTTTTT.

This clonotype was detected ten times or more. The chain has TRBV5-1 and TRBJ1-4; D is uncertain. The length of the CDR3 is 13 residues. The V end lost 4 bases, the J end lost 8 bases, and 12 bases lay between the germline ends. CDR1 and CDR2 from the germline V gene are SGHRS and YFSETQ. The CDR3 bases are TGCGCCAGCAGCCGACGGATAGGCGAAAAACTGTTTTTT. Translation gives CASSRRIGEKLFF.

This clonotype was seen ten or more times. The V gene is TRBV6-1, the J gene TRBJ2-3; no definite D call. Trimming removed 11 bases at V and 2 bases at J, with 8 bases between. Germline V gives CDR1 MNHNS, CDR2 SASEGT. The CDR3 runs 11 residues. The CDR3 sequence: CASPNTDTQYF. In nucleotides, the CDR3 is TGTGCCTCCCCCAACACAGATACGCAGTATTTT.

This clonotype appeared a few times. The chain employs TRBV20-1 and TRBJ2-1; D is uncertain. Trimming took off 5 bases at V and 4 bases at J, with 18 bases between the two ends. CDR1 DFQATT and CDR2 SNEGSKA come from the germline V gene (reference sequence). The CDR3 has 15 residues. The CDR3 DNA reads TGCAGTGCTGCCCCTTGGCGCCAGCCGTACAATGAGCAGTTCTTC. This sequence encodes CSAAPWRQPYNEQFF.

This clonotype has ten or more counts. The V and J genes are TRBV7-9 and TRBJ2-7, with D possibly being TRBD1 (6 bases). Germline values: CDR1 SEHNR, CDR2 FQNEAQ (reference sequence). The V gene lost 5 bases and the J gene lost 1 base, with 12 bases spanning the gap. The CDR3 has 14 amino acids. The CDR3 is CASSTTQGSYEQYF. The CDR3 nucleotides read TGTGCCAGCAGCACCACCCAGGGGTCCTACGAGCAGTACTTC. The whole variable domain, remainder taken from reference TRBV7-9 and TRBJ2-7, is DTGVSQNPRHKITKRGQNVTFRCDPISEHNRLYWYRQTLGQGPEFLTYFQNEAQLEKSRLLSDRFSAERPKGSFSTLEIQRTEQGDSAMYLCASSTTQGSYEQYFGPGTRLTVT.

This clonotype was counted ten times or more. Written as DNA, the CDR3 is TGTGCCAGCAGTGTACGACAGGGGTATACTAGCTCCTATAATTCACCCCTCCACTTT. Protein product: CASSVRQGYTSSYNSPLHF. The chain employs TRBV2 and TRBJ1-6, with TRBD1 identical over 8 bases. This CDR3 is 19 amino acids long. The germline CDR1 and CDR2 sequences are SNHLY and FYNNEI. With 4 bases clipped from V and 0 bases from J, the junction kept 11 bases outside the gene matches.

Many counts were recorded for this clonotype. This sequence joins TRBV20-1 and TRBJ2-5, with a tentative D call TRBD2 (5 bases). CDR1 DFQATT and CDR2 SNEGSKA come from the germline V gene (reference sequence). V lost 0 bases and J lost 4, with 9 bases in between. CDR3 length: 13 amino acids. Here the CDR3 reads CSAREPGRETQYF. For the CDR3, the DNA is TGCAGTGCTAGAGAACCGGGGAGAGAGACCCAGTACTTC.

In this sample, this clonotype turned up many times. The rearrangement joins TRBV9 to TRBJ2-1; 8 bases fit TRBD2. CDR3 length: 15 residues. The junction had 2 bases not matched to a gene; V was cut back by 0 bases and J by 3 bases. CDR1 is SGDLS, CDR2 YYNGEE, per germline. The CDR3 protein is CASSVGLAGYNEQFF. The DNA for the CDR3 is TGTGCCAGCAGCGTAGGGCTAGCGGGCTACAATGAGCAGTTCTTC.

This clonotype was seen ten or more times. The genes are TRBV5-6 and TRBJ1-6; D gene uncertain. Looked up from germline, CDR1 is SGHDT and CDR2 is YYEEEE. The CDR3 has 15 amino acids. V lost 4 bases to trimming and J lost 7 bases, with 15 bases between them. The CDR3 protein is CASSGRTRGNSPLHF. The CDR3 coding sequence is TGTGCCAGCAGCGGTCGTACCCGGGGAAATTCACCCCTCCACTTT. The whole variable domain, filled in from reference TRBV5-6 and TRBJ1-6, reads DAGVTQSPTHLIKTRGQQVTLRCSPKSGHDTVSWYQQALGQGPQFIFQYYEEEERQRGNFPDRFSGHQFPNYSSELNVNALLLGDSALYLCASSGRTRGNSPLHFGNGTRLTVT.

This clonotype came up many times. This chain links TRBV10-3 with TRBJ2-5; D unresolved. V was trimmed by 9 bases and J by 4 bases, leaving 12 bases between them. The CDR3 totals 12 residues. Per germline, CDR1 ENHRY and CDR2 SYGVKD. DNA of the CDR3: TGTGCCATTGGCCCGTCGGGAGAGACCCAGTACTTC. Translating it yields CAIGPSGETQYF.

This clonotype came up many times. The chain couples TRBV12-5 to TRBJ2-3, with D possibly being TRBD1 or TRBD2 (5 bases each). The CDR3 has 12 residues. Germline V CDR1 and CDR2: LGHNT, FRNRAP. Trimming pared 7 bases from V and 2 bases from J, leaving 7 bases between. CDR3 amino acids: CASAGTTDTQYF. For the CDR3, the DNA is TGTGCTAGTGCCGGGACCACAGATACGCAGTATTTT.

This clonotype was counted at least ten times. The V and J genes are TRBV20-1 and TRBJ2-5; D gene ambiguous. V was shortened by 6 bases and J by 2 bases, with 16 bases between the two germline ends. Looked up from germline, CDR1 is DFQATT and CDR2 is SNEGSKA (reference sequence). The CDR3 loop spans 14 amino acids. This CDR3 is CSAHHKSHQETQYF. In DNA, the CDR3 is TGCAGTGCCCACCATAAGAGTCATCAAGAGACCCAGTACTTC.

This clonotype appeared a single time. One base away lies a much larger clone, so this may be a sequencing read error. The V gene is TRBV3-1, the J gene TRBJ1-1, with 7 bases identical to TRBD1. Germline CDR1 and CDR2: LGHDT and YNNKEL (reference sequence). The CDR3 contains 17 residues. DNA of the CDR3: TGTGCCAGCAGCCTCTTCCACCCGGGACAGCTGAACACTGAAACTTTCTTT. Protein product: CASSLFHPGQLNTETFF.

This clonotype has ten or more counts. The rearrangement links TRBV29-1 to TRBJ2-1; no clear D. Germline assignment: CDR1 SQVTM and CDR2 ANQGSEA. The CDR3 length is 12 residues. The V end lost 5 bases, the J end lost 3 bases, and 8 bases lay between the germline ends. CDR3: CSVPTGYNEQFF. CDR3 DNA sequence: TGCAGCGTTCCCACCGGCTACAATGAGCAGTTCTTC.

This clonotype was observed many times. The V and J genes are TRBV3-1 and TRBJ1-1, with D uncertain. V was pared by 1 base and J by 3 bases, with 9 bases between. Germline V gene sequence: CDR1 LGHDT, CDR2 YNNKEL (reference sequence). The CDR3 spans 14 residues. The CDR3 is CASSQVTRDTEAFF. The CDR3 DNA follows: TGTGCCAGCAGCCAAGTGACACGGGACACTGAAGCTTTCTTT.

The table lists this clonotype with a few counts. The chain couples TRBV10-2 to TRBJ1-1; the match to TRBD1 covers 8 bases. The CDR3 length is 13 residues. The J segment lost 8 bases and the V segment lost 5 bases, leaving 7 bases of the junction unmatched. Germline V lookup: CDR1 WSHSY, CDR2 SAAADI. The CDR3 nucleotides are TGCGCCAGCAGTCACGCCCGGACAGGGGAAGCTTTCTTT. This encodes CASSHARTGEAFF.

This clonotype came up many times. Here the CDR3 reads CASSLARDRASNQPQHF. In DNA, the CDR3 is TGTGCCAGCAGCTTAGCGAGGGACAGGGCGAGCAATCAGCCCCAGCATTTT. V usage is TRBV7-2 and J usage is TRBJ1-5; TRBD1 aligns across 9 bases. The CDR3 covers 17 residues. V lost 0 bases to trimming and J lost 1 base; unmatched junction nucleotides: 4. Germline values: CDR1 SGHTA, CDR2 FQGNSA.